Here is one T cell receptor beta chain with its context. Its matching antigen is unknown. This record belongs to a study of T cell responses to AZD1222 COVID-19 vaccine. Notes on the study in general: Clonal diversity was possibly underestimated, and the donors were mostly white British, with more females.

The V gene's germline CDR1 is SGHVS and CDR2 FNYEAQ. Trimming removed 5 bases at V and 4 bases at J, with 14 bases between. The CDR3 has 15 residues. TCRdb's table, derived via immunoSEQ multiplex PCR, lists solely in-frame clones and lacks some. The sample includes roughly 100,000 clones, over 75% of them seen just once. This clonotype originated in an adult in good health. Specimen: peripheral blood, collected on day 0 of AZD1222 vaccination. The chain has TRBV7-6 and TRBJ2-2; no clear D. The CDR3 DNA follows: TGTGCCAGCAGCATGGGCCCTCTGGGCACCGGGGAGCTGTTTTTT. Its protein product is CASSMGPLGTGELFF.